This T cell receptor (beta chain) comes out of a study of blood T cells in healthy people across ages. Findings and limits, study-wide: Older age went with lower TCR beta diversity per million T cells, in a roughly linear way. Correlation between TCR beta diversity and naive T cell percentage was strong.

Through a sample-barcoded 5' primer and a J-beta primer mix, a second PCR was run for roughly 6 to 11 cycles. In TCRdb, the 5' RACE reads were re-called with MiXCR into one record per CDR3 protein. Of 650,000 to 900,000 distinct CDR3 sequences listed, about 59% are singletons. The CDR3 spans 14 residues. V lost 5 bases to trimming and J lost 3 bases, with 13 bases between them. Individuals who donated were healthy Caucasians from Russia aged roughly 6 to 100. To note about this clonotype: Antigen specificity is unknown.

The rearrangement uses TRBV12-3 or TRBV12-4 and TRBJ1-2; D not resolved. The material sequenced was blood. The origin of this receptor is a man younger than 40 in good health. DNA for the CDR3: TGTGCCAGCAGTCCTCGGGTATCGGACTATGGCTACACCTTC. It codes for CASSPRVSDYGYTF.